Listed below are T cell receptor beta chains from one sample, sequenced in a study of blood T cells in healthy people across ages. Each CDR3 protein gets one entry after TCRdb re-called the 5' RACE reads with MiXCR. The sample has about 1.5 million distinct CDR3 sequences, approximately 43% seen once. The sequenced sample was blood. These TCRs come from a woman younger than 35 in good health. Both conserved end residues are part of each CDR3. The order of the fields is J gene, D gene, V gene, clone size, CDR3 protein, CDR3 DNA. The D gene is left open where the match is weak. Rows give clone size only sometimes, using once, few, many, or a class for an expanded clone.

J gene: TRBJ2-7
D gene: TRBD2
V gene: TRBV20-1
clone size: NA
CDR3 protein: CSATPGGSYEQYF
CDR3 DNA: TGCAGTGCTACCCCGGGAGGCTCCTACGAGCAGTACTTC

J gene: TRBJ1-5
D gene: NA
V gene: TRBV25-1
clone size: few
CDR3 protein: CASSEPGQPQHF
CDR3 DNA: TGTGCCAGCAGTGAGCCAGGTCAGCCCCAGCATTTT

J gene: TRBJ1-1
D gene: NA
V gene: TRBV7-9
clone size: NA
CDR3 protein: CASSLGTAQAFF
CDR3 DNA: TGTGCCAGCAGCCTAGGGACGGCGCAAGCTTTCTTT

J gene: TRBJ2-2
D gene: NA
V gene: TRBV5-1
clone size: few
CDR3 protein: CASSSYSVTNTGELFF
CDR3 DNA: TGCGCCAGCAGCTCTTACAGCGTTACGAACACCGGGGAGCTGTTTTTT

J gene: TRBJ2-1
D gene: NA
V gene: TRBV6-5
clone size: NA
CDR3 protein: CASSWTSFYNEQFF
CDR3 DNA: TGTGCCAGCAGTTGGACATCCTTCTACAATGAGCAGTTCTTC

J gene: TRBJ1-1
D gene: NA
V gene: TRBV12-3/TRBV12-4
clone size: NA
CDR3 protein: CASSRQQTSEAFF
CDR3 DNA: TGTGCCAGCAGTCGACAGCAGACATCTGAAGCTTTCTTT

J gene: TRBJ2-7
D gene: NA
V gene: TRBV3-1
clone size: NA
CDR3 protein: CASSQDTSSYNEQYF
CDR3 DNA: TGTGCCAGCAGCCAAGATACCAGCTCCTACAATGAGCAGTACTTC

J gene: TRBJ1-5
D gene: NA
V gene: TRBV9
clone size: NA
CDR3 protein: CASSETGRDQPQHF
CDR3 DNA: TGTGCCAGCAGTGAAACGGGACGAGACCAGCCCCAGCATTTT

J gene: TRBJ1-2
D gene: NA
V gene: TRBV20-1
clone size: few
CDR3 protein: CSAREGSLSYGYTF
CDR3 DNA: TGCAGTGCTAGAGAGGGAAGCCTCTCCTATGGCTACACCTTC

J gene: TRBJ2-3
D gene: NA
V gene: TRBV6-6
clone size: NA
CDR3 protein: CASSPGEGVDTQYF
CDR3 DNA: TGTGCCAGCAGTCCCGGAGAGGGGGTAGATACGCAGTATTTT

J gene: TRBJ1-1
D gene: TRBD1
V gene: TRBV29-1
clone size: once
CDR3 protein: CSAAPDRERNTEAFF
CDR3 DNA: TGCAGCGCAGCTCCCGACAGGGAAAGGAACACTGAAGCTTTCTTT

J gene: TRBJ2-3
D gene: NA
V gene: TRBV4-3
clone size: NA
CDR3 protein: CASSQDLRGLGADTQYF
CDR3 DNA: TGCGCCAGCAGCCAAGATCTCAGGGGACTTGGGGCAGATACGCAGTATTTT

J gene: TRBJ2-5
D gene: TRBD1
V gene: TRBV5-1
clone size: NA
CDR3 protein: CASSHTSRDREQTQYF
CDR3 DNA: TGCGCCAGCAGCCACACCTCCCGGGACAGGGAACAGACCCAGTACTTC

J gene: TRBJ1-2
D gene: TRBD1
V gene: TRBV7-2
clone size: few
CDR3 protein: CASSLDGTAYGYTF
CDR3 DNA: TGTGCCAGCAGCTTAGACGGGACAGCCTATGGCTACACCTTC

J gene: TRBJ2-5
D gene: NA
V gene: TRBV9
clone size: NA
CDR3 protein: CASSVASDYFDEQYF
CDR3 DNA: TGTGCCAGCAGCGTAGCTAGCGACTACTTCGATGAGCAGTACTTC

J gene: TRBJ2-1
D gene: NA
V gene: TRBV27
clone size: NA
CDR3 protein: CATQTGISSYNGQFF
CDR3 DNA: TGTGCCACTCAAACAGGGATCAGCTCCTACAATGGGCAGTTCTTC

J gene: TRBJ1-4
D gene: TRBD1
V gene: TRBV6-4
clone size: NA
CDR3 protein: CASRSDRGQGKLFF
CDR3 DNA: TGTGCCAGCAGATCCGACAGGGGGCAAGGAAAACTGTTTTTT

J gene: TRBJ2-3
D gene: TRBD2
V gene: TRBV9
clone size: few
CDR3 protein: CASSLYRLAGADTQYF
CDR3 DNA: TGTGCCAGCAGCTTATACAGACTAGCGGGCGCAGATACGCAGTATTTT

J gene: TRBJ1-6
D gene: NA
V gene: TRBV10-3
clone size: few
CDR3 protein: CAISEFDIGDSPLHF
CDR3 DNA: TGTGCCATCAGTGAGTTCGACATAGGCGACTCACCCCTCCACTTT

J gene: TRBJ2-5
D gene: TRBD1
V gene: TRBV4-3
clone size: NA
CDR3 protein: CASSHGTGLRETQYF
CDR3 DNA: TGCGCCAGCAGCCATGGGACAGGGCTCCGGGAGACCCAGTACTTC

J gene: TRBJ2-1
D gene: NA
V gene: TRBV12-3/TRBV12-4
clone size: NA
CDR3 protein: CASQPQYNEQFF
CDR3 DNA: TGTGCCAGCCAACCCCAGTATAATGAGCAGTTCTTC

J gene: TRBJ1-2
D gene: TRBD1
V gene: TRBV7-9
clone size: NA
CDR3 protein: CASSLARLGQGIYGYTF
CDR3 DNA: TGTGCCAGCAGCTTAGCGCGGCTGGGACAGGGAATCTATGGCTACACCTTC

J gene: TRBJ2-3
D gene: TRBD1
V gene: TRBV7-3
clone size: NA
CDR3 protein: CASSLSTGAYTDTQYF
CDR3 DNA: TGTGCCAGCAGCTTATCTACAGGGGCTTACACAGATACGCAGTATTTT

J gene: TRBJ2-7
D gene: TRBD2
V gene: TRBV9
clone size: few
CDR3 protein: CASGLARYNEQYF
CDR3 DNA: TGTGCCAGCGGACTAGCGCGCTACAATGAGCAGTACTTC

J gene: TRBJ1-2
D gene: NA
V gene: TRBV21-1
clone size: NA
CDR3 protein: CASSKAGEQGTTYGYTF
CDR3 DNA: TGTGCCAGCAGCAAAGCGGGGGAACAGGGGACGACTTATGGCTACACCTTC

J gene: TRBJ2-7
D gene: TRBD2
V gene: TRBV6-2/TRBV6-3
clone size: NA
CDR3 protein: CASSYSVGLAEFSYEQYF
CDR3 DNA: TGTGCCAGCAGTTACTCGGTGGGACTAGCGGAGTTCTCCTACGAGCAGTACTTC

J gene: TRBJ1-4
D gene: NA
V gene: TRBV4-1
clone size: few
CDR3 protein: CASSQDVGTATNEKLFF
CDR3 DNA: TGCGCCAGCAGCCAAGATGTGGGTACAGCAACTAATGAAAAACTGTTTTTT

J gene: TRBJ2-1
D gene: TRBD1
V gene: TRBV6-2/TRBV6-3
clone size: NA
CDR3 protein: CASRITGTGTYNEQFF
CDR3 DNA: TGTGCCAGCAGAATAACCGGGACAGGGACCTACAATGAGCAGTTCTTC

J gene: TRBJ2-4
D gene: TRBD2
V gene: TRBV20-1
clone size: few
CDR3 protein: CSARGAGYFAQYF
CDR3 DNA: TGCAGTGCTAGAGGAGCGGGGTACTTCGCTCAGTACTTC

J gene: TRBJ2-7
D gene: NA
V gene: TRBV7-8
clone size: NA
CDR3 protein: CASRQTGTLYNEQYF
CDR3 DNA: TGTGCCAGCAGGCAGACCGGGACCCTATACAATGAGCAGTACTTC

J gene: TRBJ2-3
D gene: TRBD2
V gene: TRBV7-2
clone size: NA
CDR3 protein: CASSSPEAGGKHTQYF
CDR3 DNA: TGTGCCAGCAGCTCCCCGGAGGCGGGGGGGAAACATACGCAGTATTTT

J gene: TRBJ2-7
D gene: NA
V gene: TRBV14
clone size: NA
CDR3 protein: CASSQGGGWESFQYF
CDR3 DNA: TGTGCCAGCAGCCAAGGAGGGGGTTGGGAAAGCTTTCAGTACTTC

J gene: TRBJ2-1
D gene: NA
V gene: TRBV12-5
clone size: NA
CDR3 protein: CASGPDSSYNEQFF
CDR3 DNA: TGTGCTAGTGGTCCTGACAGCTCCTACAATGAGCAGTTCTTC

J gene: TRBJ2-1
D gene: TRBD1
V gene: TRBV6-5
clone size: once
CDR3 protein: CASSYVPRLTGIYNEQFF
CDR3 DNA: TGTGCCAGCAGTTACGTCCCTCGGTTGACAGGGATCTACAATGAGCAGTTCTTC

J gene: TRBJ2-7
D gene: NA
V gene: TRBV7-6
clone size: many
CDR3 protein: CASSLGSSEQYF
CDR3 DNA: TGTGCCAGCAGCTTGGGCAGCAGTGAGCAGTACTTC

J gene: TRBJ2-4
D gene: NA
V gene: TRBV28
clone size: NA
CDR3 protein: CASSPSGLAKNIQYF
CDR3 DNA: TGTGCCAGCAGTCCCTCGGGACTAGCCAAAAACATTCAGTACTTC

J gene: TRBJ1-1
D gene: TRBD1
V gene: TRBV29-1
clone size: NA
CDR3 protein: CSVEFVRTGRGTEAFF
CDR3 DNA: TGCAGCGTTGAATTCGTCCGGACAGGGAGGGGCACTGAAGCTTTCTTT

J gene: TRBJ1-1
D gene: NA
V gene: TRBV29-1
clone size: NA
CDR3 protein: CSVPRSYNFF
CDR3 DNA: TGCAGCGTCCCCAGGTCTTATAATTTCTTT

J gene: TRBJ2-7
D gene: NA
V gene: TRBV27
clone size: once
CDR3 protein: CASSFSKGGEQYF
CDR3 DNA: TGTGCCAGCAGTTTTAGTAAGGGTGGCGAGCAGTACTTC

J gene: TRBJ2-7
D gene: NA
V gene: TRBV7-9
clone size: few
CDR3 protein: CASSLAQGSSEQYF
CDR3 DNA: TGTGCCAGCAGCTTAGCGCAGGGGTCCTCCGAGCAGTACTTC

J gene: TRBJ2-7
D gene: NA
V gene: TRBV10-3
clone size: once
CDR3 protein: CAISESTADYEQYF
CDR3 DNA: TGTGCCATCAGTGAGTCAACGGCGGACTACGAGCAGTACTTC

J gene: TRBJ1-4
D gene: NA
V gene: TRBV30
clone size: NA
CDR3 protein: CAWSNRGEKLFF
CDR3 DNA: TGTGCCTGGAGTAATCGGGGTGAAAAACTGTTTTTT

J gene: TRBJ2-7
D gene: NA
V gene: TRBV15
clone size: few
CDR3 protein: CATSRDRGSSEQYF
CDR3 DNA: TGTGCCACCAGCAGAGATCGGGGGTCTAGCGAGCAGTACTTC

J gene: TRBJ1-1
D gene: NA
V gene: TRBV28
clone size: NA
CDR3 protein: CASRIGTVIAEAFF
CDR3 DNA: TGTGCCAGCAGAATCGGGACTGTCATCGCTGAAGCTTTCTTT

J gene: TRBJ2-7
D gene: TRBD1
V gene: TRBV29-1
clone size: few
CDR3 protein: CSCKDRSNYEQYF
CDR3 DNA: TGCAGTTGTAAGGACAGGTCAAACTACGAGCAGTACTTC